This is a list of T cell receptor beta chains from one sample in a study of blood T cell repertoires in COVID-19. Clones were read by immunoSEQ multiplex PCR, and TCRdb kept only the in-frame ones, dropping some. The sample holds 400,000 or so clones; 75% to 90% are singletons and the top ten take 1.1%. What was sequenced was PBMCs or T cells enriched from blood (not recorded which). The receptor set was obtained from a man aged 25 to 40 who had recovered from COVID-19. CDR3s include the opening cysteine and the closing phenylalanine or tryptophan. The order of the fields is J gene, D gene, V gene, clone size, CDR3 protein, CDR3 DNA. D genes are given only for firm matches. Size is stated for part of the rows, as once, few or many counts, or as a class when the clone is expanded.

j_gene: TRBJ1-2
d_gene: TRBD1
v_gene: TRBV19
abundance: NA
CDR3aa: CASSISYGSRGNYGYTF
CDR3nt: TGTGCCAGTAGTATAAGTTATGGTTCCAGGGGGAACTATGGCTACACCTTC

j_gene: TRBJ2-7
d_gene: NA
v_gene: TRBV4-1
abundance: NA
CDR3aa: CASSPNRVPSYEQYF
CDR3nt: TGCGCCAGCAGCCCAAACAGGGTCCCCTCCTACGAGCAGTACTTC

j_gene: TRBJ2-2
d_gene: NA
v_gene: TRBV7-6
abundance: NA
CDR3aa: CASSSSGTGELFF
CDR3nt: TGTGCCAGCAGCTCTTCGGGGACCGGGGAGCTGTTTTTT

j_gene: TRBJ2-1
d_gene: NA
v_gene: TRBV7-9
abundance: NA
CDR3aa: CASSLALNNEQFF
CDR3nt: TGTGCCAGCAGCTTAGCTCTAAACAATGAGCAGTTCTTC

j_gene: TRBJ2-2
d_gene: TRBD2
v_gene: TRBV5-1
abundance: NA
CDR3aa: CASSASGHLTGELFF
CDR3nt: TGCGCCAGCAGTGCTAGCGGGCACCTCACCGGGGAGCTGTTTTTT

j_gene: TRBJ1-2
d_gene: NA
v_gene: TRBV5-6
abundance: NA
CDR3aa: CASSLEGGSMRGYTF
CDR3nt: TGTGCCAGCAGCTTGGAGGGAGGGAGCATGCGTGGCTACACCTTC

j_gene: TRBJ1-2
d_gene: TRBD1
v_gene: TRBV5-1
abundance: NA
CDR3aa: CASSWGQGDGYTF
CDR3nt: TGCGCCAGCAGCTGGGGACAGGGCGATGGCTACACCTTC

j_gene: TRBJ2-7
d_gene: NA
v_gene: TRBV28
abundance: NA
CDR3aa: CASSLLGAREQYF
CDR3nt: TGTGCCAGCAGTTTATTAGGAGCTCGCGAGCAGTACTTC

j_gene: TRBJ2-7
d_gene: TRBD1
v_gene: TRBV19
abundance: NA
CDR3aa: CASSGVDRGRYEQYF
CDR3nt: TGTGCCAGTAGTGGAGTGGACAGGGGGAGGTACGAGCAGTACTTC

j_gene: TRBJ2-7
d_gene: TRBD1
v_gene: TRBV27
abundance: NA
CDR3aa: CASSPDRGGYEQYF
CDR3nt: TGTGCCAGCAGTCCAGACAGGGGGGGTTACGAGCAGTACTTC

j_gene: TRBJ2-6
d_gene: NA
v_gene: TRBV19
abundance: few
CDR3aa: CASSVSLGSGANVLTF
CDR3nt: TGTGCCAGTAGCGTCTCCCTCGGCTCTGGGGCCAACGTCCTGACTTTC

j_gene: TRBJ1-1
d_gene: NA
v_gene: TRBV29-1
abundance: NA
CDR3aa: CSVLTGLNTEAFF
CDR3nt: TGCAGCGTACTGACAGGACTGAACACTGAAGCTTTCTTT

j_gene: TRBJ2-2
d_gene: TRBD2
v_gene: TRBV7-2
abundance: NA
CDR3aa: CASSLGIAGGPTGELFF
CDR3nt: TGTGCCAGCAGCTTAGGTATAGCGGGAGGGCCCACCGGGGAGCTGTTTTTT

j_gene: TRBJ2-1
d_gene: TRBD2
v_gene: TRBV18
abundance: NA
CDR3aa: CASSHGTSGSNEQFF
CDR3nt: TGTGCCAGCTCACACGGGACTAGCGGGAGTAATGAGCAGTTCTTC

j_gene: TRBJ2-2
d_gene: NA
v_gene: TRBV5-1
abundance: NA
CDR3aa: CASSPYQGPTGELFF
CDR3nt: TGCGCCAGCAGCCCGTACCAGGGGCCCACCGGGGAGCTGTTTTTT

j_gene: TRBJ2-5
d_gene: TRBD2
v_gene: TRBV9
abundance: NA
CDR3aa: CASSVEGTSIETQYF
CDR3nt: TGTGCCAGCAGCGTAGAAGGGACTAGTATAGAGACCCAGTACTTC

j_gene: TRBJ1-2
d_gene: NA
v_gene: TRBV5-1
abundance: NA
CDR3aa: CASSPGQEGSLGYTF
CDR3nt: TGCGCCAGCAGCCCCGGCCAGGAAGGATCCTTGGGCTACACCTTC

j_gene: TRBJ2-7
d_gene: TRBD1
v_gene: TRBV27
abundance: NA
CDR3aa: CASSQQGLDSYEQYF
CDR3nt: TGTGCCAGCAGCCAACAGGGGCTCGACTCCTACGAGCAGTACTTC

j_gene: TRBJ1-5
d_gene: NA
v_gene: TRBV6-5
abundance: NA
CDR3aa: CATGADRFRPQHF
CDR3nt: TGTGCCACGGGCGCGGACAGATTTAGACCCCAGCATTTT

j_gene: TRBJ2-1
d_gene: NA
v_gene: TRBV11-3
abundance: NA
CDR3aa: CASSPGAGVRGNEQFF
CDR3nt: TGTGCCAGCAGCCCGGGAGCGGGAGTCAGGGGGAATGAGCAGTTCTTC

j_gene: TRBJ1-5
d_gene: NA
v_gene: TRBV23-1
abundance: NA
CDR3aa: CASSHAGKSNQPQHF
CDR3nt: TGCGCCAGCAGTCACGCGGGAAAGAGCAATCAGCCCCAGCATTTT

j_gene: TRBJ2-3
d_gene: TRBD1
v_gene: TRBV19
abundance: NA
CDR3aa: CASSDRDRGILTDTQYF
CDR3nt: TGTGCCAGTAGTGACCGGGACAGGGGGATTTTGACAGATACGCAGTATTTT

j_gene: TRBJ2-7
d_gene: TRBD1
v_gene: TRBV2
abundance: few
CDR3aa: CASSETGQGSGEQYF
CDR3nt: TGTGCCAGCAGTGAAACCGGACAGGGGTCTGGCGAGCAGTACTTC

j_gene: TRBJ2-7
d_gene: NA
v_gene: TRBV19
abundance: NA
CDR3aa: CASSIKVASAYEQYF
CDR3nt: TGTGCCAGTAGTATAAAGGTAGCGTCGGCCTACGAGCAGTACTTC

j_gene: TRBJ2-5
d_gene: NA
v_gene: TRBV29-1
abundance: NA
CDR3aa: CSINQGGGRRSETQYF
CDR3nt: TGCAGCATCAATCAGGGGGGTGGGCGAAGGTCGGAGACCCAGTACTTC

j_gene: TRBJ1-2
d_gene: TRBD1
v_gene: TRBV2
abundance: NA
CDR3aa: CASRGGQGGYTF
CDR3nt: TGTGCCAGCAGGGGAGGACAGGGCGGCTACACCTTC

j_gene: TRBJ2-1
d_gene: TRBD2
v_gene: TRBV25-1
abundance: NA
CDR3aa: CASSEYSSGSLHEQFF
CDR3nt: TGTGCCAGCAGTGAATATTCTAGCGGGAGTTTACATGAGCAGTTCTTC

j_gene: TRBJ2-1
d_gene: TRBD1
v_gene: TRBV4-1
abundance: NA
CDR3aa: CASSPTGGNEQFF
CDR3nt: TGCGCCAGCAGCCCCACAGGGGGAAATGAGCAGTTCTTC

j_gene: TRBJ1-4
d_gene: NA
v_gene: TRBV18
abundance: NA
CDR3aa: CASSRGPGANEKLFF
CDR3nt: TGTGCCAGCTCACGAGGGCCTGGTGCTAATGAAAAACTGTTTTTT

j_gene: TRBJ2-5
d_gene: NA
v_gene: TRBV5-1
abundance: NA
CDR3aa: CASSLWSRQETQYF
CDR3nt: TGCGCCAGCAGCTTGTGGAGCCGGCAAGAGACCCAGTACTTC

j_gene: TRBJ2-1
d_gene: NA
v_gene: TRBV28
abundance: NA
CDR3aa: CARSWRAYYNEQFF
CDR3nt: TGTGCCAGGTCTTGGCGGGCATACTACAATGAGCAGTTCTTC

j_gene: TRBJ2-7
d_gene: TRBD2
v_gene: TRBV6-5
abundance: NA
CDR3aa: CASRVAGESSYEQYF
CDR3nt: TGTGCCAGCAGAGTAGCGGGAGAGTCCTCCTACGAGCAGTACTTC

j_gene: TRBJ2-2
d_gene: TRBD2
v_gene: TRBV27
abundance: NA
CDR3aa: CASSQTSGVFTGELFF
CDR3nt: TGTGCCAGCTCCCAAACTAGCGGTGTATTTACCGGGGAGCTGTTTTTT

j_gene: TRBJ1-5
d_gene: NA
v_gene: TRBV10-2
abundance: NA
CDR3aa: CASREAGVDQPQHF
CDR3nt: TGCGCCAGCAGAGAGGCAGGGGTCGATCAGCCCCAGCATTTT

j_gene: TRBJ2-5
d_gene: NA
v_gene: TRBV6-5
abundance: NA
CDR3aa: CASSYGEAQYF
CDR3nt: TGTGCCAGCAGTTACGGGGAGGCCCAGTACTTC

j_gene: TRBJ1-1
d_gene: NA
v_gene: TRBV19
abundance: NA
CDR3aa: CASGWGGVNTEAFF
CDR3nt: TGTGCCAGCGGATGGGGGGGAGTGAACACTGAAGCTTTCTTT

j_gene: TRBJ1-1
d_gene: TRBD1
v_gene: TRBV13
abundance: NA
CDR3aa: CASSSTGGRLNTEAFF
CDR3nt: TGTGCCAGCAGCTCAACAGGGGGCCGTTTGAACACTGAAGCTTTCTTT

j_gene: TRBJ1-4
d_gene: NA
v_gene: TRBV6-6
abundance: NA
CDR3aa: CASSPAGESNEKLFF
CDR3nt: TGTGCCAGCAGTCCCGCGGGGGAGTCTAATGAAAAACTGTTTTTT

j_gene: TRBJ2-7
d_gene: TRBD2
v_gene: TRBV30
abundance: NA
CDR3aa: CAWSAAAGLAGASYEQYF
CDR3nt: TGTGCCTGGAGTGCGGCCGCGGGACTAGCGGGAGCTTCCTACGAGCAGTACTTC

j_gene: TRBJ2-2
d_gene: TRBD2
v_gene: TRBV5-4
abundance: NA
CDR3aa: CASGKGLAGNTGELFF
CDR3nt: TGTGCCAGCGGCAAAGGACTAGCGGGGAACACCGGGGAGCTGTTTTTT

j_gene: TRBJ1-2
d_gene: NA
v_gene: TRBV15
abundance: NA
CDR3aa: CATSRDSFGYTF
CDR3nt: TGTGCCACCAGCAGAGACAGTTTCGGCTACACCTTC

j_gene: TRBJ2-7
d_gene: TRBD2
v_gene: TRBV6-5
abundance: NA
CDR3aa: CASSYSKAGGGGEQYF
CDR3nt: TGTGCCAGCAGTTACTCGAAAGCGGGAGGGGGAGGCGAGCAGTACTTC

j_gene: TRBJ2-1
d_gene: NA
v_gene: TRBV5-1
abundance: NA
CDR3aa: CASSPSERRGYNEQFF
CDR3nt: TGCGCCAGCAGCCCCTCGGAAAGGAGGGGATACAATGAGCAGTTCTTC

j_gene: TRBJ2-5
d_gene: TRBD2
v_gene: TRBV5-1
abundance: NA
CDR3aa: CASSRGGMGETQYF
CDR3nt: TGCGCCAGCTCCCGGGGGGGCATGGGAGAGACCCAGTACTTC

j_gene: TRBJ2-7
d_gene: NA
v_gene: TRBV3-1/TRBV3-2
abundance: few
CDR3aa: CASSPWTRPHEQYF
CDR3nt: TGTGCCAGCAGCCCTTGGACAAGACCCCACGAGCAGTACTTC